The rows below give T cell receptor beta chains drawn from one sample of a study of T cells after yellow fever vaccination. TCRdb ran MiXCR on the 5' RACE reads and lists one entry per CDR3 protein. The sample includes 250,000 to 350,000 distinct CDR3 sequences, approximately 4% seen only once; the top ten take approximately 20%. Sequenced here: PBMCs, sampled 15 days after the yellow fever booster vaccination. The receptors were sampled from a young man who received the YFV17D yellow fever vaccine. CDR3s include the opening cysteine and the closing phenylalanine or tryptophan. D genes are given only for firm matches. Where a row states a size, it is once, few, many or the class of an expanded clone; other rows omit it.

DNA	CDR3	size	V	J	D
TGTGCCAGCAGCTTAGAGTCTACCCCTTCGAAGTGGCATTTT	CASSLESTPSKWHF	few	TRBV7-9	TRBJ1-5	-
TGTGCCAGCAGAAAGACTAGCGGGGGTTTGGAGACCCAGTACTTC	CASRKTSGGLETQYF	few	TRBV7-9	TRBJ2-5	TRBD2
TGCAGTGCTAGAGCCGGGACAGGGGGCCCTTCACCCCTCCACTTT	CSARAGTGGPSPLHF	few	TRBV20-1	TRBJ1-6	TRBD1
TGTGCCAGCAGCCCCTGGGAGGGGCCTTATGGCTACACCTTC	CASSPWEGPYGYTF	-	TRBV7-2	TRBJ1-2	-
TGTGCCAGCAGTGGCCTAGCTCCGTGGACCGAGTTGAACACTGAAGCTTTCTTT	CASSGLAPWTELNTEAFF	-	TRBV6-1	TRBJ1-1	-
TGTGCCAGCACCCGGGGGCCCAATGAGCAGTTCTTC	CASTRGPNEQFF	many	TRBV7-9	TRBJ2-1	-
TGCGCCAGCAGCCAAGATACTACAGGCTCCTACGAGCAGTACTTC	CASSQDTTGSYEQYF	many	TRBV4-3	TRBJ2-7	-
TGTGCCAGCAGCTGGGGGGGAGGCGGAGGCACAGATACGCAGTATTTT	CASSWGGGGGTDTQYF	many	TRBV5-5	TRBJ2-3	TRBD2
TGTGCCAGCAGTTACTCGCGGGAGGGGCCCTCTGGGGCCAACGTCCTGACTTTC	CASSYSREGPSGANVLTF	few	TRBV6-6	TRBJ2-6	TRBD2
TGCAGCGTTGAAGATCCCCTCCTAGCGGGGGGGGACGTGGAGACCCAGTACTTC	CSVEDPLLAGGDVETQYF	-	TRBV29-1	TRBJ2-5	TRBD2
TGCGCCAGCAGCCTGCAGGACAGGGGGCAAAGCGAGCAGTACTTC	CASSLQDRGQSEQYF	many	TRBV5-1	TRBJ2-7	TRBD1
TGTGCCAGCAGTTTAGGCGAGGGGAGCAATCAGCCCCAGCATTTT	CASSLGEGSNQPQHF	many	TRBV12-3/TRBV12-4	TRBJ1-5	-
TGTGCCAGCAGCGTAGCGTACCTCGGGGGCGGGGAGCTGTTTTTT	CASSVAYLGGGELFF	many	TRBV9	TRBJ2-2	-
TGTGCCAGCAGCTTAGCCCTCCTCGGTTTGGGGGGAAACGGGGAGCTGTTTTTT	CASSLALLGLGGNGELFF	-	TRBV7-2	TRBJ2-2	-
TGTGCCAGCAGCCATGACAGGGGTAGTCAGCCCCAGCATTTT	CASSHDRGSQPQHF	many	TRBV7-2	TRBJ1-5	TRBD1
TGTGCCAGCAGTTTAGGGTCTGAAACATTCTCCTACGAGCAGTACTTC	CASSLGSETFSYEQYF	many	TRBV12-3/TRBV12-4	TRBJ2-7	-
TGTGCCAGCAGTTACGGGATTCTGGAGACCCAGTACTTC	CASSYGILETQYF	few	TRBV6-2/TRBV6-3	TRBJ2-5	-
TGCGCCAGCAGCTTGGAGACTACGAATGAGCAGTTCTTC	CASSLETTNEQFF	many	TRBV5-1	TRBJ2-1	-
TGTGCCAGCAGCTTGTTGGACACAGGGGTATTGGATGAGCAGTTCTTC	CASSLLDTGVLDEQFF	-	TRBV5-4	TRBJ2-1	TRBD1
TGTGCCAGCAGCGTGGGGAGATATAATTCACCCCTCCACTTT	CASSVGRYNSPLHF	many	TRBV9	TRBJ1-6	-
TGTGCCAGCTCACCTATCCGGGCAACTAATGAAAAACTGTTTTTT	CASSPIRATNEKLFF	-	TRBV19	TRBJ1-4	-
TGTGCCAGCAGTTCCATCCCCAGGGGCGCTGGCTATGGCTACACCTTC	CASSSIPRGAGYGYTF	-	TRBV27	TRBJ1-2	-
TGTGCCAGCAGTCCCGGACAGGCCAAGGGGAATGAGCAGTTCTTC	CASSPGQAKGNEQFF	many	TRBV12-3/TRBV12-4	TRBJ2-1	TRBD1
TGTGCCAGCAGCCCGAAGGGGAACACTGAAGCTTTCTTT	CASSPKGNTEAFF	few	TRBV7-6	TRBJ1-1	-
TGCGCCAGCAGCTTGAGCACCAGTTGGGCCGGGGAGCTGTTTTTT	CASSLSTSWAGELFF	-	TRBV5-1	TRBJ2-2	-
TGTGCCAGCAGCCAAGATAGGAACGGAGGGAATTCACCCCTCCACTTT	CASSQDRNGGNSPLHF	many	TRBV4-2	TRBJ1-6	-
TGTGCCACCAGCAGAGATACATGGCCTAACTATGGCTACACCTTC	CATSRDTWPNYGYTF	few	TRBV15	TRBJ1-2	-
TGTGCCAGCAGGCAGGACAGGGGGAACACTGAAGCTTTCTTT	CASRQDRGNTEAFF	many	TRBV7-2	TRBJ1-1	TRBD1
TGTGCCAGCTCACCACTGAGGGCCGGACAGGTATCAGAAGCTTTCTTT	CASSPLRAGQVSEAFF	-	TRBV18	TRBJ1-1	TRBD1
TGTGCCAGCTCACGGGACAGTGAAGCTTTCTTT	CASSRDSEAFF	many	TRBV18	TRBJ1-1	TRBD1
TGTGCCAGCAGCGTATACGGAGCGGGGGCCACAGATACGCAGTATTTT	CASSVYGAGATDTQYF	many	TRBV9	TRBJ2-3	TRBD2
TGCAGTGTACCGGGACAGGGGAAAGAGACCCAGTACTTC	CSVPGQGKETQYF	many	TRBV20-1	TRBJ2-5	TRBD1
TGCGCCAGCAGCTTTCGGGAATCTAATGAAAAACTGTTTTTT	CASSFRESNEKLFF	few	TRBV5-1	TRBJ1-4	-
TGTGCCAGCAGTTCGGCGGACCGAACGGGCGGGGAGCTGTTTTTT	CASSSADRTGGELFF	few	TRBV28	TRBJ2-2	-
TGTGCCAGCAGCTGGGGCCCAACCGGGGAGCTGTTTTTT	CASSWGPTGELFF	-	TRBV5-6	TRBJ2-2	-
TGTGCCAGCAGCAGACAGGGTGGGGCGGAGACCCAGTACTTC	CASSRQGGAETQYF	many	TRBV12-3/TRBV12-4	TRBJ2-5	TRBD1
TGCGCCAGCAGCCAAGATTTGGGTTCGGGGTATCAGCCCCAGCATTTT	CASSQDLGSGYQPQHF	-	TRBV4-3	TRBJ1-5	-
TGTGCCAGCAGAGTACCCGGGACAGAAGAGACCCAGTACTTC	CASRVPGTEETQYF	many	TRBV6-5	TRBJ2-5	TRBD1
TGTGCCAGCAGCCCAATGGGGGGGCGGACTGAAGCTTTCTTT	CASSPMGGRTEAFF	many	TRBV7-3	TRBJ1-1	-
TGTGCCACCAGTGAAAACAGGAATTCACCCCTCCACTTT	CATSENRNSPLHF	-	TRBV24-1	TRBJ1-6	-
TGTGCCACCAGTGATCACCGAGACAGGGGTGGTTTCAGGGAGACCCAGTACTTC	CATSDHRDRGGFRETQYF	many	TRBV24-1	TRBJ2-5	TRBD1
TGTGCCACCAGCATAATGGGACCGCAAGAGACCCAGTACTTC	CATSIMGPQETQYF	-	TRBV15	TRBJ2-5	-
TGTGCCAGCAGCCCGAGTGGTGAGGAGCTGTTTTTT	CASSPSGEELFF	-	TRBV7-3	TRBJ2-2	-
TGCGCCAGCAGCTTTCGACAGGGAGATACTAGCGGCGATCTGTACGAGCAGTACTTC	CASSFRQGDTSGDLYEQYF	few	TRBV4-3	TRBJ2-7	-
TGTGCCAGCAGCTTAGAGCGGGGAAGATCCTATGGCTACACCTTC	CASSLERGRSYGYTF	few	TRBV7-2	TRBJ1-2	-
TGTGCCAGCAGCTTAGCGAGCCGCACTGGCCGATACAATGAGCAGTTCTTC	CASSLASRTGRYNEQFF	few	TRBV5-6	TRBJ2-1	-
TGTGCCAGCAGTTATGTGGGGATACGAGGAGCTTTCTTT	CASSYVGIRGAFF	many	TRBV6-5	TRBJ1-1	-
TGCGCCAGCAGCCAAGATCGGGCAGGGAACACCGGGGAGCTGTTTTTT	CASSQDRAGNTGELFF	many	TRBV4-3	TRBJ2-2	-
TGCAGTGCTAGAGATATAACTAGCGGGGGGGTGTCAAATGAGCAGTTCTTC	CSARDITSGGVSNEQFF	many	TRBV20-1	TRBJ2-1	TRBD2
TGCGCCAGCAGCACGTTGCCGGGGGTTACGGAAGCTTTCTTT	CASSTLPGVTEAFF	-	TRBV5-1	TRBJ1-1	-
TGTGCCGTTCGACAGGCAAGCTATGGCTACACCTTC	CAVRQASYGYTF	many	TRBV6-1	TRBJ1-2	-